These 15 T cell receptor beta chains came from one sample sequenced in a study of TIL therapy for anti-PD-1-resistant metastatic lung cancer. Time point defined: pre-treatment sample, taken before nivolumab and TIL therapy. Most excised metastases sampled were pleural nodules or supraclavicular lymph nodes. This was the immunoSEQ v3 assay. Repertoires were generated with immunoSEQ multiplex PCR, while TCRdb's copy carries only in-frame clones and drops some. The sample lists more than 20,000 clones; over 55% were seen once. Specimen: tumor tissue, collected at baseline. The source is a woman aged 25 to 80 with non-small cell lung cancer.

The chain couples TRBV6-5 to TRBJ2-5; 9 bases are a match to TRBD2. CDR3 size: 16 residues. The germline V gene encodes CDR1 MNHEY and CDR2 SVGAGI. V dropped 1 base and J dropped 2; count of bases not matched to a gene: 5. CDR3 sequence: CASSYFAGGVQETQYF. DNA for the CDR3: TGTGCCAGCAGTTACTTTGCGGGAGGGGTACAAGAGACCCAGTACTTC.

CDR3 amino acids: CATFWGNTIYF. CDR3 in DNA: TGCGCCACCTTTTGGGGAAACACCATATATTTT. The rearrangement links TRBV5-1 to TRBJ1-3; D is uncertain. Germline V gene data show CDR1 as SGHRS and CDR2 as YFSETQ. Trimming pared 9 bases from V and 4 bases from J, leaving 8 bases between. The CDR3 covers 11 residues. The full variable domain, with the rest looked up from reference TRBV5-1 and TRBJ1-3, is KAGVTQTPRYLIKTRGQQVTLSCSPISGHRSVSWYQQTPGQGLQFLFEYFSETQRNKGNFPGRFSGRQFSNSRSEMNVSTLELGDSALYLCATFWGNTIYFGEGSWLTVV.

V and J are TRBV10-3 and TRBJ2-7; 7 nucleotides match TRBD2. In germline, CDR1 is ENHRY, CDR2 SYGVKD. The J segment lost 0 bases and the V segment lost 7 bases, leaving 6 bases of the junction unmatched. This CDR3 region has 14 residues. In nucleotides, the CDR3 is TGTGCCATCAACGGGGGGACCACCTCCTACGAGCAGTACTTC. Its protein is CAINGGTTSYEQYF.

The chain is built from TRBV12-2 and TRBJ2-1. TRBV12-2 is designated a pseudogene. The CDR3 totals 15 residues. The CDR3 protein is CASRLVGQWFDEQFF. CDR3 DNA sequence: TGTGCAAGTCGCTTAGTAGGCCAGTGGTTCGATGAGCAGTTCTTC.

The rearrangement links TRBV11-2 to TRBJ2-7, with 9 bases that match TRBD2. This CDR3 contains 14 residues. V trimming: 5 bases; J trimming: 3 bases; junction bases outside the gene matches: 5. The germline V gene has CDR1 SGHAT and CDR2 FQNNGV. Here the CDR3 DNA reads TGTGCCAGCAGCCTCATAGCGGGAGTCTACGAGCAGTACTTC. This codes for CASSLIAGVYEQYF.

This clone came up a few times. The chain employs TRBV6-1 and TRBJ1-2; D possibly corresponds to TRBD1 (6 bases). Trimming took 0 bases from V and 4 from J, leaving 12 bases between them. There are 15 residues in the CDR3. Germline V gene data show CDR1 as MNHNS and CDR2 as SASEGT. The CDR3 sequence is CASSEAGGAPYGYTF. CDR3 DNA sequence: TGTGCCAGCAGTGAAGCGGGGGGGGCACCCTATGGCTACACCTTC.

The V call is TRBV5-6, the J call TRBJ1-2; D is perhaps TRBD1 (6 bases). V lost 0 bases and J 4 bases, leaving 13 bases between the germline ends. The V gene's germline CDR1 is SGHDT and CDR2 YYEEEE. This CDR3 spans 15 amino acids. CDR3 residues: CASSLVLTGGYGYTF. The CDR3 bases are TGTGCCAGCAGCTTGGTCCTGACAGGAGGCTATGGCTACACCTTC.

The chain combines TRBV11-2 with TRBJ2-7; D is unresolved. CDR3 size: 14 residues. CDR1 SGHAT and CDR2 FQNNGV come from the germline V gene. Trimming shortened V by 2 bases and J by 2 bases, and 10 bases separated the two germline ends. This CDR3 reads CASSLLLTAYEQYF. As DNA, the CDR3 is TGTGCCAGCAGCTTATTACTTACTGCCTACGAGCAGTACTTC.

The gene calls are TRBV6-4 and TRBJ2-1; 9 nucleotides line up with TRBD2. Germline lookup yields CDR1 MRHNA and CDR2 SNTAGT. Trimming took 1 base from V and 10 from J; bases not matched to a gene: 5. The CDR3 is made up of 14 amino acids. The CDR3 nucleotides are TGTGCCAGCAGTGACTTAGCGGGAGCGGGGGAGCAGTTCTTC. Translated: CASSDLAGAGEQFF.

As regards this clone: This same CDR3 is encoded by further DNA sequences in the sample. This chain uses TRBV11-3 with TRBJ2-6; D unclear. Trimming removed 5 bases at V and 0 bases at J, with 8 bases between. CDR3 length: 15 residues. Germline V gives CDR1 SGHNT, CDR2 YENEEA. CDR3 sequence (DNA): TGTGCCAGCAGCCTTGGTGGCTCTGGGGCCAACGTCCTGACTTTC. Its translation: CASSLGGSGANVLTF.

J is TRBJ2-7 and V is TRBV29-1, with D possibly TRBD2 on 5 matching bases. The germline V gene has CDR1 SQVTM and CDR2 ANQGSEA. The CDR3 runs 11 residues. With 3 bases removed from V and 6 bases from J, the gap between germline ends came to 9 bases. The CDR3 DNA is TGCAGCGTTGATCGGGCGGGCGAGCAGTACTTC. This codes for CSVDRAGEQYF.

As DNA, the CDR3 is TGTGCCAGTAGTCCAGCGGCCTACAATGAGCAGTTCTTC. It codes for CASSPAAYNEQFF. The chain recombines TRBV19 with TRBJ2-1, with D possibly TRBD2 on 5 matching bases. Trimming left V 5 bases short and J 2 bases short, with 7 bases between. The CDR3 has 13 amino acids. Germline V gene sequence: CDR1 LNHDA, CDR2 SQIVND (reference sequence).

This clone has a handful of counts. The chain uses TRBV29-1 and TRBJ1-4; the match to TRBD1 covers 9 bases. Germline CDR1 and CDR2: SQVTM and ANQGSEA. The CDR3 sequence is 12 residues long. The V segment lost 7 bases and the J segment 12 bases; nucleotides outside the gene matches: 9. DNA for the CDR3: TGCAGCGCTAGGACAGGGGAGCAACAACTGTTTTTT. As protein: CSARTGEQQLFF.

The V and J genes are TRBV6-6 and TRBJ1-5; 8 bases map to TRBD1. The CDR3 sequence is 16 residues long. Looked up from germline, CDR1 is MNHNY and CDR2 is SVGAGI (reference sequence). Trimming cost V 4 bases and J 6 bases; bases outside gene matches: 11. CDR3 bases: TGTGCCAGCAGTTCCGGTATGGGACAGGCCGGTCAGCCCCAGCATTTT. Translating it yields CASSSGMGQAGQPQHF.

The chain combines TRBV7-2 with TRBJ2-1; 11 bases align to TRBD2. Germline V gives CDR1 SGHTA, CDR2 FQGNSA. V lost 0 bases to trimming and J lost 4 bases; unmatched junction nucleotides: 11. The CDR3 is 19 residues long. The CDR3 loop is CASSLAGGGLAGGYNEQFF. The CDR3 DNA sequence: TGTGCCAGCAGCTTAGCGGGAGGAGGGCTAGCGGGAGGATACAATGAGCAGTTCTTC.